This entry lists 16 T cell receptor beta chains sequenced from one sample in a study of blood T cell repertoires in COVID-19. Only in-frame clones appear in the TCRdb table, and some are missing; sequencing was by immunoSEQ multiplex PCR. Among over 400,000 clones listed, 80% to 90% were seen once. Material: peripheral blood. These receptors all come from a human donor in a cohort sampled during active COVID-19.

The chain carries TRBV30 and TRBJ1-1, with 7 positions matching TRBD1. The germline CDR1 and CDR2 sequences are GTSNPN and SVGIG (reference sequence). V gave up 4 bases and J gave up 5 bases; unmatched junction bases: 13. CDR3 size: 15 residues. The CDR3 spells CAWTPGQLGGTEAFF. CDR3 coding DNA: TGTGCCTGGACCCCGGGACAGCTTGGGGGAACTGAAGCTTTCTTT.

This rearrangement joins TRBV19 to TRBJ2-3, with 13 nucleotides matching TRBD2. The CDR3 is made up of 16 amino acids. Germline CDR1 reads LNHDA; CDR2 reads SQIVND (reference sequence). The V gene end was trimmed by 4 bases and the J gene end by 8 bases; junction bases not matched to a gene: 9. CDR3 nucleotides: TGTGCCAGTAGTACATGGACTAGCGGGGGCTCTGTTACGCAGTATTTT. This codes for CASSTWTSGGSVTQYF.

This chain's CDR3 is CAWASVRPDTQYF. CDR3 bases: TGTGCCTGGGCTAGCGTACGGCCAGATACGCAGTATTTT. The V gene is TRBV30, the J gene TRBJ2-3; weak D call: TRBD2 (6 bases). The CDR3 loop spans 13 amino acids. Trimming stripped 5 bases from V and 4 bases from J, with 13 bases between. Germline V gives CDR1 GTSNPN, CDR2 SVGIG (reference sequence).

In regard to this clone: Distinct nucleotide sequences in the sample also encode this CDR3. This rearrangement joins TRBV19 to TRBJ1-1; weak D call: TRBD1 (5 bases). Germline CDR1 is LNHDA and CDR2 is SQIVND (reference sequence). The CDR3 has 13 residues. Deletions cut 4 bases from V and 3 bases from J, with 9 bases between. The CDR3 sequence is CASSTTADTEAFF. Written as DNA, the CDR3 is TGTGCCAGTAGTACGACAGCTGACACTGAAGCTTTCTTT.

This clone was seen only a few times. The chain joins TRBV19 to TRBJ1-6; D is possibly TRBD1 (5 bases). This CDR3 has 14 residues. The germline gives CDR1 LNHDA, CDR2 SQIVND (reference sequence). V was trimmed by 6 bases and J by 13 bases, leaving 19 bases between them. The CDR3 region has the DNA TGTGCCAGTAGCATCCTTGGACCTGGGGCGCCCCTCCACTTT. Translation gives CASSILGPGAPLHF. Supplemented by reference TRBV19 and TRBJ1-6, the full variable domain reads DGGITQSPKYLFRKEGQNVTLSCEQNLNHDAMYWYRQDPGQGLRLIYYSQIVNDFQKGDIAEGYSVSREKKESFPLTVTSAQKNPTAFYLCASSILGPGAPLHFGNGTRLTVT.

The V call is TRBV7-2, the J call TRBJ1-2; possible D gene TRBD1, 5 bases. Trimming pared 5 bases from V and 4 bases from J, leaving 14 bases between. Germline CDR1 reads SGHTA; CDR2 reads FQGNSA. The CDR3 has 14 amino acids. The CDR3 protein is CASSPGRGAYGYTF. The CDR3 coding sequence is TGTGCCAGCAGCCCCGGGAGGGGAGCCTATGGCTACACCTTC.

CDR3 amino acids: CASSPSIGVGGYGYTF. The CDR3 nucleotides read TGTGCCAGCAGCCCATCAATTGGGGTAGGGGGCTATGGCTACACCTTC. The chain recombines TRBV11-2 with TRBJ1-2; TRBD1 might be the D (6 bases). The CDR3 has 16 residues. The V gene lost 5 bases and the J gene lost 4 bases, with 20 bases spanning the gap. Germline V CDR1 and CDR2: SGHAT, FQNNGV.

The chain uses TRBV5-1 and TRBJ1-1, with D possibly matching TRBD1 (6 bases). Germline CDR1 and CDR2: SGHRS and YFSETQ. The V end lost 4 bases, the J end lost 3 bases, and 13 bases lay between the germline ends. The CDR3 spans 14 residues. The CDR3 DNA is TGCGCCAGCAGCCCGATTCACAGGGACACTGAAGCTTTCTTT. It specifies CASSPIHRDTEAFF.

V is TRBV10-3 and J is TRBJ2-1; 10 bases align to TRBD1. The CDR3 runs 14 residues. Germline-derived CDR1 and CDR2 are ENHRY and SYGVKD. Losses at the gene ends were 6 bases for V and 5 bases for J; bases not matched to a gene: 4. CDR3 residues: CAIRPGTGDNEQFF. As DNA, the CDR3 is TGTGCCATCAGGCCCGGGACAGGGGACAATGAGCAGTTCTTC.

The table lists this clone with a few counts. This chain connects TRBV20-1 to TRBJ1-1; D remains unclear. CDR1 and CDR2 (germline): DFQATT, SNEGSKA (reference sequence). This CDR3 has 11 residues. CDR3: CRPTLNTEAFF. CDR3 nucleotide sequence: TGCAGGCCTACTTTGAACACTGAAGCTTTCTTT.

The V and J genes are TRBV7-9 and TRBJ1-6; the match to TRBD1 covers 7 bases. This CDR3 has 15 amino acids. Germline values: CDR1 SEHNR, CDR2 FQNEAQ (reference sequence). J was trimmed by 7 bases and V by 5 bases; bases with no gene match: 8. In nucleotides, the CDR3 is TGTGCCAGCAGCCTCAATAGACAGGGAAATTCACCCCTCCACTTT. Protein: CASSLNRQGNSPLHF. The whole variable domain, remainder taken from reference TRBV7-9 and TRBJ1-6, is DTGVSQNPRHKITKRGQNVTFRCDPISEHNRLYWYRQTLGQGPEFLTYFQNEAQLEKSRLLSDRFSAERPKGSFSTLEIQRTEQGDSAMYLCASSLNRQGNSPLHFGNGTRLTVT.

This clone came up a few times. The genes are TRBV5-4 and TRBJ1-1, with 9 bases identical to TRBD1. This CDR3 contains 14 residues. With V trimmed by 3 bases and J by 5 bases, 5 bases remained unmatched. CDR1 is SGHNT and CDR2 is YYREEE in the germline V gene (reference sequence). For the CDR3, the DNA is TGTGCCAGCAGCTCGACAGGGGGAGGGACTGAAGCTTTCTTT. This sequence encodes CASSSTGGGTEAFF.

This clone was seen at least ten times. The chain couples TRBV5-1 to TRBJ2-1, with 7 bases aligning to TRBD2. Losses at the gene ends were 4 bases for V and 9 bases for J; bases not matched to a gene: 10. CDR3 length: 14 amino acids. Germline V gene lookup returns CDR1 SGHRS and CDR2 YFSETQ. The CDR3 DNA sequence: TGCGCCAGCAGCCAGGGACTAAACGGAGGTGAGCAGTTCTTC. Translating gives CASSQGLNGGEQFF.

The chain links TRBV5-4 to TRBJ1-1, with D uncertain. Germline CDR1 SGHNT, CDR2 YYREEE (reference sequence). The CDR3 runs to 15 residues. Trimming shortened V by 2 bases and J by 1 base, and 12 bases separated the two germline ends. The CDR3 nucleotides are TGTGCCAGCAGCTTACGAAGAGCGGGGAACACTGAAGCTTTCTTT. Its translation is CASSLRRAGNTEAFF.

The chain links TRBV6-5 to TRBJ2-7; TRBD1 might be the D (6 bases). Deletions cut 2 bases from V and 1 base from J, with 15 bases between. The germline V gene encodes CDR1 MNHEY and CDR2 SVGAGI. The CDR3 loop spans 16 amino acids. The chain's CDR3 is CASSYPPWTASYEQYF. CDR3 sequence (DNA): TGTGCCAGCAGTTACCCACCATGGACAGCTTCCTACGAGCAGTACTTC.

The rearrangement links TRBV5-4 to TRBJ2-3; D possibly corresponds to TRBD2 (5 bases). The germline V gene has CDR1 SGHNT and CDR2 YYREEE (reference sequence). Trimming removed 4 bases from V and 0 bases from J, with 12 bases in between. CDR3 length: 15 amino acids. The CDR3 DNA sequence: TGTGCCAGCAGCCAAGGCGGGTCTAGCACAGATACGCAGTATTTT. Translation: CASSQGGSSTDTQYF.